This T cell receptor beta chain came from a study of cytomegalovirus exposure and HLA in healthy donors. The study, taken as a whole, reports: Sequencing had likely introduced a cluster of highly shared sequence variants as an artifact. Using a false discovery rate of 0.05, a later analysis showed that approximately 16,000 TCR beta sequences were associated with HLA alleles. TRBV6-2, TRBV6-3 and other indistinguishable V segments were excluded.

The PCR employed 60 Vbeta primers together with 13 Jbeta primers. Authors' data handling: Approximately 86 million unique TCR beta chains, 10 million to 14 million shared, were counted in a later analysis. Clones were read by immunoSEQ multiplex PCR, and TCRdb kept only the in-frame ones, dropping some. V and J calls and clone size are those listed in that table; D and trimming were worked out from the DNA. The sample yields 170,000 or so clones, about 80% seen once. A note on this clone: Its antigen is still unknown.

The CDR3 spans 15 residues. Germline assignment: CDR1 MNHEY and CDR2 SMNVEV (reference sequence). V was shortened by 3 bases and J by 1 base, with 12 bases between the two germline ends. The clonotype comes from a woman aged 40 to 50 in good health and CMV-seronegative. The material sequenced was PBMCs. The chain combines TRBV27 with TRBJ1-1; D is possibly TRBD1 (5 bases). The CDR3 is CASSFLGGRNTEAFF. CDR3 bases: TGTGCCAGCAGTTTTCTCGGGGGGAGGAACACTGAAGCTTTCTTT.